The 19 T cell receptor beta chains presented below share a single source sample, sequenced in a study of T cells in Graves' hyperthyroidism and ophthalmopathy (dated by TCRdb to the late 2010s). Receptor libraries were prepared by multiplex PCR. Instrument used: Illumina HiSeq 2000. TCR beta CDR3 regions were amplified from RNA transcripts. For the first round of RT-PCR on the TCR CDR3, the HTBI primer set was used together with the Qiagen OneStep RT-PCR kit. Clones were called with MiXCR by TCRdb after fastp trimmed the public reads at Q25, and only in-frame beta chains were retained. Entries are consolidated by CDR3 protein sequence, retaining the most common genes and DNA. Within this sample are a few hundred thousand distinct CDR3 sequences, with about 16% of them counted one time only. The top ten clones comprise about 45% of the sample. The sequenced sample consisted of blood. The receptors stem from a man aged 35-49 years with Graves' hyperthyroidism.

The table lists this clonotype with many counts. The chain combines TRBV28 with TRBJ1-5; 10 nucleotides align to TRBD1. The CDR3 runs to 13 residues. Trimming removed 9 bases from V and 9 bases from J; junction bases left unmatched: 8. CDR1 MDHEN and CDR2 SYDVKM come from the germline V gene. CDR3 sequence reads: CASGGTGDRPQHF. For the CDR3, the DNA is TGTGCCAGTGGGGGGACAGGGGACCGGCCCCAGCATTTT.

This clonotype was detected many times. This chain joins TRBV6-1 and TRBJ2-3; the match to TRBD1 covers 8 bases. The germline V gene has CDR1 MNHNS and CDR2 SASEGT. Trimming at V came to 5 bases and at J to 4 bases, leaving 2 bases not matched to a gene. CDR3 size: 13 residues. The CDR3 region is CASSPTGADTQYF. DNA for the CDR3: TGTGCCAGCAGTCCGACAGGGGCAGATACGCAGTATTTT.

The J gene is TRBJ2-5, the V gene TRBV5-4; D may match TRBD1 or TRBD2 (5 bases each). The CDR3 runs 16 residues. Germline V CDR1 and CDR2: SGHNT, YYREEE (reference sequence). V lost 4 bases and J 4 bases, leaving 20 bases between the germline ends. The CDR3 DNA is TGTGCCAGCAGCCGGTCACTTGGGACCGCACGAGAGACCCAGTACTTC. It specifies CASSRSLGTARETQYF.

Many counts were recorded for this clonotype. V is TRBV20-1 and J is TRBJ1-5; no clear D. V was shortened by 6 bases and J by 4 bases, with 16 bases between the two germline ends. The CDR3 spans 14 residues. The germline CDR1 and CDR2 sequences are DFQATT and SNEGSKA (reference sequence). CDR3 sequence: CSAPRAETNQPQHF. DNA for the CDR3: TGCAGTGCCCCCCGGGCAGAGACGAATCAGCCCCAGCATTTT.

This clonotype has at least ten counts. The chain couples TRBV7-8 to TRBJ1-1; D gene ambiguous. This CDR3 has 15 residues. Trimming left V 1 base short and J 0 bases short, with 9 bases between. The V gene's germline CDR1 is SGHVS and CDR2 FQNEAQ. The CDR3 DNA sequence: TGTGCCAGCAGCTTAGAACAGCTCCTGAACACTGAAGCTTTCTTT. Its translation: CASSLEQLLNTEAFF. Based on the CDR3 plus reference TRBV7-8 and TRBJ1-1, the full variable domain is GAGVSQSPRYKVAKRGQDVALRCDPISGHVSLFWYQQALGQGPEFLTYFQNEAQLDKSGLPSDRFFAERPEGSVSTLKIQRTQQEDSAVYLCASSLEQLLNTEAFFGQGTRLTVV.

This clonotype came up a few times. The rearrangement links TRBV7-2 to TRBJ2-5; 7 bases match TRBD1. The CDR3 covers 16 residues. V dropped 0 bases and J dropped 4; count of bases not matched to a gene: 8. Germline CDR1 reads SGHTA; CDR2 reads FQGNSA. CDR3 nucleotide sequence: TGTGCCAGCAGCTTAGCGCTGGCAGGGGGTTCAGAGACCCAGTACTTC. Translated, it gives CASSLALAGGSETQYF.

This clonotype was seen at least ten times. The rearrangement joins TRBV2 to TRBJ2-1, with 7 bases that match TRBD1. The germline CDR1 and CDR2 sequences are SNHLY and FYNNEI. CDR3 size: 11 residues. J gave up 10 bases and V 7 bases, and 4 bases lay outside the gene matches. CDR3 DNA: TGTGCCAGCACAGACAGGGAGGAGCAGTTCTTC. Translated: CASTDREEQFF.

The gene calls are TRBV9 and TRBJ1-1; 7 positions match TRBD1. Per germline, CDR1 SGDLS and CDR2 YYNGEE. This CDR3 has 15 residues. The V gene end was trimmed by 1 base and the J gene end by 1 base; junction bases not matched to a gene: 4. CDR3 region: CASSVTGQTNTEAFF. CDR3 sequence (DNA): TGTGCCAGCAGCGTAACGGGACAGACGAACACTGAAGCTTTCTTT.

Many counts were recorded for this clonotype. This chain uses TRBV2 with TRBJ2-5, with 11 bases identical to TRBD1. Germline V gene lookup returns CDR1 SNHLY and CDR2 FYNNEI. The CDR3 is made up of 14 amino acids. After removal of 6 bases from V and 2 bases from J, the junction contained 2 bases not matched to a gene. CDR3 coding DNA: TGTGCCAGCAGGGGGGACAGGGGGCAAGAGACCCAGTACTTC. This encodes CASRGDRGQETQYF.

This clonotype was seen at least ten times. The chain uses TRBV5-8 and TRBJ1-2, with D hard to call. This CDR3 has 15 amino acids. The germline V gene has CDR1 SGHTS and CDR2 YDEGEE. V was cut by 4 bases and J by 4 bases, with 17 bases left in between. The CDR3 sequence: CASSPDNSPGYGYTF. CDR3 DNA sequence: TGTGCCAGCAGCCCAGACAACTCCCCGGGCTATGGCTACACCTTC.

This clonotype was picked up many times. The V gene is TRBV7-9, the J gene TRBJ1-4, with TRBD1 identical over 9 bases. After removal of 7 bases from V and 0 bases from J, the junction contained 6 bases not matched to a gene. Germline V gene data show CDR1 as SEHNR and CDR2 as FQNEAQ (reference sequence). The CDR3 is 16 residues long. The CDR3 region is CASTRRQGATNEKLFF. CDR3 DNA sequence: TGTGCCAGCACCCGAAGACAGGGGGCAACTAATGAAAAACTGTTTTTT.

DNA for the CDR3: TGTGCCAGCAGCGTAGACCAAGGAAACACCATATATTTT. Its translation is CASSVDQGNTIYF. The chain recombines TRBV9 with TRBJ1-3; unclear D gene. Germline V gene sequence: CDR1 SGDLS, CDR2 YYNGEE. There are 13 residues in the CDR3. Trimming took 0 bases from V and 4 from J, leaving 5 bases between them.

This clonotype was recorded many times. J is TRBJ1-2 and V is TRBV30; maybe TRBD1 (6 bases). Germline V gene lookup returns CDR1 GTSNPN and CDR2 SVGIG (reference sequence). The CDR3 is 16 amino acids. V dropped 1 base and J dropped 2 bases, with 17 bases sitting between them. CDR3: CAWSGIDGGENYGYTF. For the CDR3, the DNA is TGTGCCTGGAGTGGAATTGACGGGGGCGAGAACTATGGCTACACCTTC.

The CDR3 protein is CSAIKGARYGYTF. DNA for the CDR3: TGCAGTGCTATTAAGGGGGCCAGGTATGGCTACACCTTC. The rearrangement links TRBV20-1 to TRBJ1-2, with 7 bases fitting TRBD1. This CDR3 contains 13 residues. Germline CDR1 and CDR2: DFQATT and SNEGSKA (reference sequence). V shed 4 bases, J shed 5 bases, and the junction held 7 bases outside the gene matches.

Worth noting for this clonotype: With a much larger clone just one base away, this may be a read error. This sequence joins TRBV7-3 and TRBJ2-7, with a tentative D call TRBD1 (6 bases). Per germline, CDR1 SGHTA and CDR2 FQGTGA. The germline V and J ends were trimmed by 5 bases and 2 bases, with 13 bases remaining between them. The CDR3 spans 14 residues. The CDR3 spells CASSPDSVPYEQYF. DNA for the CDR3: TGTGCCAGCAGCCCGGACAGCGTCCCCTACGAGCAGTACTTC.

This clonotype was observed at least ten times. This sequence joins TRBV20-1 and TRBJ1-2; perhaps TRBD1 as D (6 bases). V was shortened by 1 base and J by 6 bases, with 12 bases between the two germline ends. Germline CDR1 DFQATT, CDR2 SNEGSKA (reference sequence). This CDR3 contains 13 residues. The CDR3 reads CSARAGTTNGYTF. DNA for the CDR3: TGCAGTGCTAGAGCCGGGACAACAAATGGCTACACCTTC.

There are many counts of this clonotype. The chain has TRBV11-2 and TRBJ2-1, with D possibly matching TRBD2 (5 bases). Trimming left V 2 bases short and J 5 bases short, with 13 bases between. The CDR3 sequence is 15 residues long. Germline V gene data show CDR1 as SGHAT and CDR2 as FQNNGV. This chain's CDR3 is CASSLTTSGNNEQFF. CDR3 bases: TGTGCCAGCAGCTTAACGACCTCCGGGAACAATGAGCAGTTCTTC.

The chain uses TRBV7-9 and TRBJ2-2, with 10 bases aligning to TRBD2. Losses at the gene ends were 6 bases for V and 1 base for J; bases not matched to a gene: 2. The CDR3 is 15 residues long. Per the germline V gene, CDR1 is SEHNR and CDR2 is FQNEAQ (reference sequence). DNA for the CDR3: TGTGCCAGCAGGTGGACTAGCGGGAACACCGGGGAGCTGTTTTTT. It specifies CASRWTSGNTGELFF.

This clonotype was counted a few times. The J gene is TRBJ2-1, the V gene TRBV3-1; 7 bases are shared with TRBD1. CDR1 and CDR2 (germline): LGHDT, YNNKEL (reference sequence). V gave up 4 bases and J gave up 5 bases; unmatched junction bases: 2. CDR3 length equals 13 residues. This CDR3 reads CASSRQGNNEQFF. DNA of the CDR3: TGTGCCAGCAGCCGACAGGGTAACAATGAGCAGTTCTTC.